This T cell receptor beta chain was obtained from a study of blood T cell repertoires in COVID-19 (dated by TCRdb to 2019 to 2021). Notes on the research overall: Samples from collaborators originated in the United States, Italy and Spain and spanned both the acute and convalescent phases of COVID-19. The repertoires were released in a freely available public database meant as a resource for research on the immune response to SARS-CoV-2. The samples were drawn from the first 160 participants of the ongoing ImmuneRACE study and from 1,254 subjects provided by 6 global collaborators. Where available, HLA class I and class II types were taken from metadata supplied by the sample provider and were not determined by assay-based typing. The material from the prospective study consisted of cDNA or gDNA derived from T cells, B-cell-depleted T cells, or PBMCs. A de-identified subject ID, COVID-19 status, age in years and sex were almost always included in the sample metadata. Deeply sampled blood TCRbeta repertoires from subjects exposed to, actively infected with, or recovered from COVID-19 were included in the dataset.

About this clone: Its antigen target is currently unknown. Per-base qualities were not stored, and no clone one base away is much larger.

Each collaborating institution followed its own protocols to collect whole blood in K2EDTA tubes. Collaborator samples were shipped for TCRbeta analysis as frozen whole blood, isolated PBMCs, or DNA extracted from either sample type. CDR3 length: 14 amino acids, cysteine to phenylalanine. Only CDR3 DNA is held: 42 bases, read in frame from base 1. CDR1 and CDR2 are read off the germline V gene (reference sequence) as MNHEY and SMNVEV. V is clipped by 1 base and J by 1 base, and the sequence between their germline boundaries is 5 bases long. The immunoSEQ Assay, a bias-controlled multiplex PCR, was used to amplify TCRbeta CDR3 regions from genomic DNA. Regarding the original processing steps: The number of nucleated cells in each sample was estimated from the amplification of reference gene primers within the assay. To quantify the absolute abundance of each unique TCRbeta CDR3 rearrangement, sequence reads were collapsed and filtered. Productive Simpson clonality was computed per sample as the square root of Simpson's diversity index over productive rearrangements. Here the immuneACCESS table is served through TCRdb, limited to in-frame sequences with V and J called. Missing clones are a known gap in these copies; in checked studies unresolved V genes cover under half, and the rest lacks a known reason. V, J and clone size are those of that table, while D and trimming were read from the DNA. This sample lists about 200,000 clones; 65% to 90% were detected once. The ten largest clonotypes hold almost 4.5% of the sample.

Overall study outcomes, separate from this receptor: The amount of clinical and demographic metadata varied by source and participant and was provided uncurated.

The material sequenced was peripheral blood. The sequence came from a man aged 50 to 60 with acute or convalescent COVID-19. The rearrangement joined TRBV27 to TRBJ1-5, with the D gene not clear enough to name. In nucleotides, the sequence is TGTGCCAGCAGTTTATACGGGAGCAATCAGCCCCAGCATTTT. Its protein reads: CASSLYGSNQPQHF.